A single sample is the source of the 12 T cell receptor beta chains below, sequenced in a study of prognosis after radiotherapy for stage I lung cancer. Amplification of the TCR beta CDR3 (from genomic DNA) was done by two-round multiplex PCR. TRBV and TRBJ genes each had their own specific primers in first-round PCR. TCRdb reanalysed the multiplex PCR reads using MiXCR and keeps one entry per CDR3 protein. The sample shows over 25,000 distinct CDR3 sequences, more than 45% of them seen only once. The starting material was PBMCs, obtained before or after stereotactic body radiation therapy (not recorded which). These TCRs come from a donor over 45 with non-small cell lung cancer.

Only a few counts were recorded for this clonotype. This rearrangement joins TRBV9 to TRBJ2-3; 9 bases fit TRBD1. Germline CDR1 is SGDLS and CDR2 is YYNGEE. After removal of 2 bases from V and 6 bases from J, the junction contained 4 bases not matched to a gene. CDR3 length equals 14 residues. CDR3 DNA: TGTGCCAGCAGCGTCTCGACAGGGGGGGATACGCAGTATTTT. Protein: CASSVSTGGDTQYF.

V gene TRBV4-1 combines with J gene TRBJ2-5, with D perhaps matching TRBD1 (5 bases). Trimming removed 0 bases from V and 4 bases from J, with 15 bases in between. The CDR3 loop spans 16 amino acids. CDR1 MGHRA and CDR2 YSYEKL come from the germline V gene. The CDR3 region has the DNA TGCGCCAGCAGCCAAGACCCCCGAGTGGGGCGAGAGACCCAGTACTTC. Its translation is CASSQDPRVGRETQYF.

This clonotype has ten or more counts. The chain has TRBV6-5 and TRBJ1-2; 7 positions match TRBD1. Germline loops: CDR1 MNHEY, CDR2 SVGAGI. This CDR3 comprises 13 residues. The junction had 6 bases not matched to a gene; V was cut back by 3 bases and J by 8 bases. The CDR3 DNA reads TGTGCCAGCAGTTATGGACAGGACTTAGGCTACACCTTC. It encodes CASSYGQDLGYTF.

Points on this clonotype: A much larger clone lies a single base off, so this may be a read error. The chain uses TRBV20-1 and TRBJ1-2; possibly TRBD1 for D (5 bases). The CDR3 extends over 13 amino acids. In germline, CDR1 is DFQATT, CDR2 SNEGSKA (reference sequence). Trimming left V 6 bases short and J 3 bases short, with 14 bases between. The CDR3 protein is CSAAMGRDYGYTF. CDR3 DNA sequence: TGCAGTGCGGCCATGGGGCGCGACTATGGCTACACCTTC.

In this sample, this clonotype turned up many times. This chain connects TRBV19 to TRBJ1-5, with 10 bases that match TRBD1. The CDR3 contains 15 residues. V gave up 10 bases and J gave up 0 bases; unmatched junction bases: 6. Germline V gene lookup returns CDR1 LNHDA and CDR2 SQIVND (reference sequence). CDR3 bases: TGTGCCACCAACCGGGACAGGGGTAGCAATCAGCCCCAGCATTTT. The encoded protein is CATNRDRGSNQPQHF. Complete variable domain (other parts from reference TRBV19 and TRBJ1-5): DGGITQSPKYLFRKEGQNVTLSCEQNLNHDAMYWYRQDPGQGLRLIYYSQIVNDFQKGDIAEGYSVSREKKESFPLTVTSAQKNPTAFYLCATNRDRGSNQPQHFGDGTRLSIL.

This clonotype was found many times. V gene TRBV4-2 combines with J gene TRBJ2-7, with TRBD2 matching over 11 bases. Germline CDR1 reads LGHNA; CDR2 reads YNFKEQ. V lost 0 bases to trimming and J lost 6 bases; unmatched junction nucleotides: 10. The CDR3 consists of 17 residues. CDR3: CASSQEYFGTSGPEQYF. The CDR3 bases are TGTGCCAGCAGCCAAGAATACTTCGGGACTAGCGGTCCCGAGCAGTACTTC.

This clonotype was found many times. The rearrangement links TRBV6-2 or TRBV6-3 to TRBJ2-3; perhaps TRBD1 as D (6 bases). Trimming left V 4 bases short and J 2 bases short, with 16 bases between. CDR1 is MNHEY and CDR2 is SVGEGT in the germline V gene. The CDR3 totals 16 residues. The CDR3 bases are TGTGCCAGCAGTTCAAGAGACAGGTATCTCACAGATACGCAGTATTTT. It is translated as CASSSRDRYLTDTQYF.

As for this clonotype: This probably arose from a read error, given a far larger clone one base away. Here the CDR3 reads CASKPPGGGLNEQFF. CDR3 coding DNA: TGTGCCAGCAAACCCCCAGGTGGAGGGCTGAATGAGCAGTTCTTC. This chain uses TRBV6-8 with TRBJ2-1; TRBD2 is a possible D gene (6 bases). V was cut by 7 bases and J by 7 bases, with 20 bases left in between. CDR3 length: 15 residues. Germline V gives CDR1 MNHGY, CDR2 SAAAGT.

The chain has TRBV3-1 and TRBJ2-3; 8 bases are shared with TRBD2. Germline assignment: CDR1 LGHDT and CDR2 YNNKEL (reference sequence). Trimming at V came to 1 base and at J to 6 bases, leaving 6 bases not matched to a gene. The CDR3 spans 15 residues. The CDR3 DNA is TGTGCCAGCAGCCAAGCGAGCGGGGGCCTGGATACGCAGTATTTT. Translation gives CASSQASGGLDTQYF.

The chain joins TRBV19 to TRBJ2-3; TRBD1 matches 8 bases. Trimming at V came to 4 bases and at J to 2 bases, leaving 5 bases not matched to a gene. This CDR3 is built from 15 residues. Germline V gene lookup returns CDR1 LNHDA and CDR2 SQIVND (reference sequence). CDR3 protein: CASSTVDRVTDTQYF. In DNA form, the CDR3 reads TGTGCCAGTAGTACAGTGGACAGGGTCACAGATACGCAGTATTTT.

There are many counts of this clonotype. The gene calls are TRBV28 and TRBJ2-3; 7 bases agree with TRBD2. The germline gives CDR1 MDHEN, CDR2 SYDVKM. This CDR3 contains 16 residues. V shed 4 bases and J 0 bases; nucleotides not matched to a gene: 7. The CDR3 DNA sequence: TGTGCCAGCAGTTACGTAGCGGGCCTTAGCACAGATACGCAGTATTTT. This codes for CASSYVAGLSTDTQYF.

The chain couples TRBV6-9 to TRBJ2-2; 7 nucleotides agree with TRBD2. Trimming removed 4 bases from V and 10 bases from J; junction bases left unmatched: 12. This CDR3 is built from 15 residues. CDR1 is MNHGY, CDR2 SVAAGI, per germline. The CDR3 protein is CASSCSLGAGVELFF. Here the CDR3 DNA reads TGTGCCAGCAGTTGCAGTCTTGGGGCGGGAGTGGAGCTGTTTTTT.